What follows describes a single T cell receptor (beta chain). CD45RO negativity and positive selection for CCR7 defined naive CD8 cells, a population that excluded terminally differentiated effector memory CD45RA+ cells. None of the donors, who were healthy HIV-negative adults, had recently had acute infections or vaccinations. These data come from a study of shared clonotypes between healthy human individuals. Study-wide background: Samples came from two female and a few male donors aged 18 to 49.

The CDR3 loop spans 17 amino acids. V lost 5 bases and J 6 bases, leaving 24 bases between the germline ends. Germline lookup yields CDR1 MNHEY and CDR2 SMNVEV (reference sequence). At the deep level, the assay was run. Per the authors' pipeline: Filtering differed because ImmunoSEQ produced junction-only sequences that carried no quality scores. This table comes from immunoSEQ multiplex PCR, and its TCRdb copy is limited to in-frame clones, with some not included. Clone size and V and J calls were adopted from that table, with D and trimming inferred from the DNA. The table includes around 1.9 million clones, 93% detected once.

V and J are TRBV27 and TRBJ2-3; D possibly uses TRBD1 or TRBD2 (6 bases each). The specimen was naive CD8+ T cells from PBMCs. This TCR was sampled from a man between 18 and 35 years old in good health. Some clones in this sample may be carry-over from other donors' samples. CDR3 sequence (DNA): TGTGCCAGCAGTCCCTGGGGGGACACAATACGTTTCGATACGCAGTATTTT. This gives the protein CASSPWGDTIRFDTQYF.